These 11 T cell receptor beta chains were sequenced from one sample in a study of vaccination and CD4 T cells after COVID-19. As to treatment: approximately nine-day PBMC culture with coronavirus spike peptide pools or control peptides (ViraFEST assay). Sequencing of DNA taken from cultured CD4+ T cells relied on the Oncomine TCR Beta short-read assay. TCRdb reprocessed the PCR reads with MiXCR, giving one entry per CDR3 protein. The table records approximately 11,000 distinct CDR3 sequences, about a third of them present only once. Their target antigens are unknown. The sequenced sample consisted of CD4+ T cells from blood, cultured in vitro. The receptors stem from a human donor who had recovered from COVID-19.

This chain uses TRBV27 with TRBJ2-1; D is possibly TRBD1 (6 bases). V lost 10 bases, J lost 0 bases, and 13 bases lay in between. CDR1 and CDR2 (germline): MNHEY, SMNVEV (reference sequence). The CDR3 has 14 amino acids. Here the CDR3 reads CATGGPSSYNEQFF. As DNA, the CDR3 is TGTGCCACTGGGGGCCCGAGCTCCTACAATGAGCAGTTCTTC.

This clonotype was recorded a few times. This chain connects TRBV20-1 to TRBJ1-6; D is possibly TRBD1 (5 bases). Germline lookup yields CDR1 DFQATT and CDR2 SNEGSKA (reference sequence). This CDR3 spans 15 amino acids. V gave up 0 bases and J gave up 9 bases, with 15 bases separating them. In nucleotides, the CDR3 is TGCAGTGCTAGAGAATCCGGGACCAAGTTTTCACCCCTCCACTTT. It codes for CSARESGTKFSPLHF.

The V and J genes are TRBV28 and TRBJ2-7; D unclear. This CDR3 is 12 amino acids long. Germline V gene lookup returns CDR1 MDHEN and CDR2 SYDVKM. The V gene lost 7 bases and the J gene lost 0 bases, with 7 bases spanning the gap. The CDR3 protein is CASTWASYEQYF. CDR3 DNA: TGTGCCAGCACTTGGGCCTCCTACGAGCAGTACTTC.

This clonotype was detected only a few times. The chain carries TRBV20-1 and TRBJ2-5; D possibly corresponds to TRBD2 (6 bases). The CDR3 has 13 amino acids. The germline CDR1 and CDR2 sequences are DFQATT and SNEGSKA (reference sequence). V was cut by 5 bases and J by 4 bases, with 14 bases left in between. CDR3 sequence reads: CSALAYGRETQYF. In DNA form, the CDR3 reads TGCAGTGCTCTAGCGTACGGACGAGAGACCCAGTACTTC.

This chain joins TRBV28 and TRBJ2-7; 10 bases are a match to TRBD2. The germline V gene has CDR1 MDHEN and CDR2 SYDVKM. The CDR3 spans 16 residues. The ends lost 6 bases at V and 5 bases at J; junction bases unmatched: 13. The CDR3 DNA follows: TGTGCCAGCAGCTCCCCTGCTAGCGGGAGTGCCGACGAGCAGTACTTC. It codes for CASSSPASGSADEQYF.

This clonotype has more than one count but fewer than ten. The chain is built from TRBV20-1 and TRBJ2-7; D perhaps matches TRBD1 (6 bases). Germline CDR1 is DFQATT and CDR2 is SNEGSKA (reference sequence). The CDR3 sequence is 13 residues long. V was clipped by 1 base and J by 6 bases, with 13 bases between them. Written as DNA, the CDR3 is TGCAGTGCTAGAGGCCTACAGGGTGGCGAGCAGTACTTC. Translating gives CSARGLQGGEQYF.

This clonotype counts as medium-sized. The chain has TRBV20-1 and TRBJ2-3; 8 nucleotides agree with TRBD2. Germline lookup yields CDR1 DFQATT and CDR2 SNEGSKA (reference sequence). J was trimmed by 2 bases and V by 5 bases; bases with no gene match: 6. This CDR3 spans 14 amino acids. The chain's CDR3 is CSAYDSGATDTQYF. The DNA for the CDR3 is TGCAGTGCTTATGATAGCGGGGCCACAGATACGCAGTATTTT.

By sample share, this clonotype is medium-sized. This chain connects TRBV7-2 to TRBJ1-5; weak D call: TRBD1 (6 bases). V shed 5 bases and J shed 6 bases, with 14 bases lying between them. Germline CDR1 and CDR2: SGHTA and FQGNSA. This CDR3 spans 14 amino acids. The CDR3 region is CASSPSLGGQPQHF. For the CDR3, the DNA is TGTGCCAGCAGCCCAAGTTTAGGGGGTCAGCCCCAGCATTTT.

This clonotype was detected only a few times. The gene calls are TRBV20-1 and TRBJ2-7; D remains ambiguous. The CDR3 is made up of 11 amino acids. V was clipped by 5 bases and J by 3 bases, with 8 bases between them. Per germline, CDR1 DFQATT and CDR2 SNEGSKA (reference sequence). The CDR3 spells CSASTGYEQYF. The CDR3, as DNA: TGCAGTGCTTCGACTGGCTACGAGCAGTACTTC.

This clonotype is deemed medium-sized. V and J are TRBV20-1 and TRBJ2-7; TRBD2 aligns across 9 bases. The CDR3 covers 14 residues. CDR1 and CDR2 from the germline V gene are DFQATT and SNEGSKA (reference sequence). Trimming removed 3 bases from V and 3 bases from J; junction bases left unmatched: 6. CDR3 protein: CSASRRGGLYEQYF. The CDR3 DNA reads TGCAGTGCTAGTAGGCGGGGGGGCCTCTACGAGCAGTACTTC.

The chain carries TRBV5-1 and TRBJ2-5, with D perhaps matching TRBD2 (7 bases). CDR1 SGHRS and CDR2 YFSETQ come from the germline V gene. V was cut by 3 bases and J by 4 bases, with 19 bases left in between. The CDR3 consists of 16 residues. For the CDR3, the DNA is TGCGCCAGCAGCTCCTCGATCGGAGGGGGGGTAGAGACCCAGTACTTC. It translates to CASSSSIGGGVETQYF.